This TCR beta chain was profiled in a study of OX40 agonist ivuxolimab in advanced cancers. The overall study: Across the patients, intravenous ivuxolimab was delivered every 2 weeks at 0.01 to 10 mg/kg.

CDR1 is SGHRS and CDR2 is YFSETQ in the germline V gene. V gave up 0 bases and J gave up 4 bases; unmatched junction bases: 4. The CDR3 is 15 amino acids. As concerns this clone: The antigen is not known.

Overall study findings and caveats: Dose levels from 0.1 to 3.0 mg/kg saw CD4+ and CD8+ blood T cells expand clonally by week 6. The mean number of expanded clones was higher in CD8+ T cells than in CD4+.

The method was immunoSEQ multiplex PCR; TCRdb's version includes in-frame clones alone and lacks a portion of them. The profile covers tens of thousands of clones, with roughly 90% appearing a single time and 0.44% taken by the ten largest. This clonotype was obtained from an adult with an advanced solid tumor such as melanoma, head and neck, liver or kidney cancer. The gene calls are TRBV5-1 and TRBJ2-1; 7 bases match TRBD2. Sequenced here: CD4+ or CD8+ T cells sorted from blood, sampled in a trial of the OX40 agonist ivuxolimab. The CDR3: CASSLEQRGYNEQFF. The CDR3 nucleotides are TGCGCCAGCAGCTTGGAGCAGCGGGGATACAATGAGCAGTTCTTC. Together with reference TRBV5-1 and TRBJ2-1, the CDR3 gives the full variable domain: KAGVTQTPRYLIKTRGQQVTLSCSPISGHRSVSWYQQTPGQGLQFLFEYFSETQRNKGNFPGRFSGRQFSNSRSEMNVSTLELGDSALYLCASSLEQRGYNEQFFGPGTRLTVL.